The table lists the clone carrying this T cell receptor beta chain with a count of one. The data were obtained in a study of blood T cell repertoires in COVID-19. Study-level information: From T cells, B-cell-depleted T cells, or PBMCs came the material, which was cDNA or gDNA.

Measured with immunoSEQ multiplex PCR; TCRdb has only the in-frame clones, and not every one. The sample lists approximately 59,000 clones; around four fifths were seen once. Seattle patients were enrolled during active infection and followed longitudinally. The length of the CDR3 is 14 residues. The germline V and J ends were trimmed by 2 bases and 4 bases, with 9 bases remaining between them. The germline V gene has CDR1 SGHRS and CDR2 YFSETQ. Sequencing was carried out using peripheral blood. The receptor was derived from a man in his 60s with COVID-19, enrolled during active disease. The chain recombines TRBV5-1 with TRBJ2-2, with D possibly being TRBD1 (5 bases). CDR3 nucleotide sequence: TGCGCCAGCAGCTTTCAGGGCGGCACCGGGGAGCTGTTTTTT. It translates to CASSFQGGTGELFF.